Listed below are T cell receptor beta chains from one sample, sequenced in a study of shared clonotypes between healthy human individuals. TCRdb's table, derived via immunoSEQ multiplex PCR, lists solely in-frame clones and lacks some. The sample consists of around 83,000 clones, 60% to 65% of them appearing once. The material sequenced was memory CD8+ T cells sorted from blood. The receptors stem from a man aged 30 to 45 in good health. The CDR3 runs from the conserved cysteine through the conserved F or W. Each record gives: J gene, clone size, D gene, V gene, CDR3 DNA, CDR3 protein. A D gene is named only where the DNA matches it firmly. Not all rows give a size; the values are once, few, many and, for expanded clones, a class.

TRBJ2-2	NA	TRBD2	TRBV6-4	TGTGCCAGCAGTGACTCAGCGGGAGGGCCCGGGGAGCTGTTTTTT	CASSDSAGGPGELFF
TRBJ2-5	NA	NA	TRBV10-3	TGTGCCATCAGTATTAGCACGGAAGAGACCCAGTACTTC	CAISISTEETQYF
TRBJ2-5	NA	NA	TRBV10-3	TGTGCCATCAGTGAGTCGAGGTCTTCGGAGACCCAGTACTTC	CAISESRSSETQYF
TRBJ2-7	few	TRBD1	TRBV6-1	TGTGCCAGCAGTATCGACAGGGGCGGCTACGAGCAGTACTTC	CASSIDRGGYEQYF
TRBJ2-1	NA	NA	TRBV7-2	TGTGCCAGCAGCCAACCCCAGAGTCTTGAGCAGTTCTTC	CASSQPQSLEQFF
TRBJ1-2	NA	NA	TRBV5-1	TGCGCCAGCAGCTTGGAAGGGGACCCTAACTATGGCTACACCTTC	CASSLEGDPNYGYTF
TRBJ2-3	few	NA	TRBV7-8	TGTGCCAGCAGCTTAGCGCCTAGCACAGATACGCAGTATTTT	CASSLAPSTDTQYF
TRBJ2-1	NA	NA	TRBV2	TGTGCCAGCAGTGAGGGGTTTTCCTACAATGAGCAGTTCTTC	CASSEGFSYNEQFF
TRBJ1-3	medium-sized	NA	TRBV29-1	TGCAGCGTTGGTAACCGCTCTGGAAACACCATATATTTT	CSVGNRSGNTIYF
TRBJ2-7	medium-sized	NA	TRBV28	TGTGCCAGCAGTTTATACTACGAGCAGTACTTC	CASSLYYEQYF